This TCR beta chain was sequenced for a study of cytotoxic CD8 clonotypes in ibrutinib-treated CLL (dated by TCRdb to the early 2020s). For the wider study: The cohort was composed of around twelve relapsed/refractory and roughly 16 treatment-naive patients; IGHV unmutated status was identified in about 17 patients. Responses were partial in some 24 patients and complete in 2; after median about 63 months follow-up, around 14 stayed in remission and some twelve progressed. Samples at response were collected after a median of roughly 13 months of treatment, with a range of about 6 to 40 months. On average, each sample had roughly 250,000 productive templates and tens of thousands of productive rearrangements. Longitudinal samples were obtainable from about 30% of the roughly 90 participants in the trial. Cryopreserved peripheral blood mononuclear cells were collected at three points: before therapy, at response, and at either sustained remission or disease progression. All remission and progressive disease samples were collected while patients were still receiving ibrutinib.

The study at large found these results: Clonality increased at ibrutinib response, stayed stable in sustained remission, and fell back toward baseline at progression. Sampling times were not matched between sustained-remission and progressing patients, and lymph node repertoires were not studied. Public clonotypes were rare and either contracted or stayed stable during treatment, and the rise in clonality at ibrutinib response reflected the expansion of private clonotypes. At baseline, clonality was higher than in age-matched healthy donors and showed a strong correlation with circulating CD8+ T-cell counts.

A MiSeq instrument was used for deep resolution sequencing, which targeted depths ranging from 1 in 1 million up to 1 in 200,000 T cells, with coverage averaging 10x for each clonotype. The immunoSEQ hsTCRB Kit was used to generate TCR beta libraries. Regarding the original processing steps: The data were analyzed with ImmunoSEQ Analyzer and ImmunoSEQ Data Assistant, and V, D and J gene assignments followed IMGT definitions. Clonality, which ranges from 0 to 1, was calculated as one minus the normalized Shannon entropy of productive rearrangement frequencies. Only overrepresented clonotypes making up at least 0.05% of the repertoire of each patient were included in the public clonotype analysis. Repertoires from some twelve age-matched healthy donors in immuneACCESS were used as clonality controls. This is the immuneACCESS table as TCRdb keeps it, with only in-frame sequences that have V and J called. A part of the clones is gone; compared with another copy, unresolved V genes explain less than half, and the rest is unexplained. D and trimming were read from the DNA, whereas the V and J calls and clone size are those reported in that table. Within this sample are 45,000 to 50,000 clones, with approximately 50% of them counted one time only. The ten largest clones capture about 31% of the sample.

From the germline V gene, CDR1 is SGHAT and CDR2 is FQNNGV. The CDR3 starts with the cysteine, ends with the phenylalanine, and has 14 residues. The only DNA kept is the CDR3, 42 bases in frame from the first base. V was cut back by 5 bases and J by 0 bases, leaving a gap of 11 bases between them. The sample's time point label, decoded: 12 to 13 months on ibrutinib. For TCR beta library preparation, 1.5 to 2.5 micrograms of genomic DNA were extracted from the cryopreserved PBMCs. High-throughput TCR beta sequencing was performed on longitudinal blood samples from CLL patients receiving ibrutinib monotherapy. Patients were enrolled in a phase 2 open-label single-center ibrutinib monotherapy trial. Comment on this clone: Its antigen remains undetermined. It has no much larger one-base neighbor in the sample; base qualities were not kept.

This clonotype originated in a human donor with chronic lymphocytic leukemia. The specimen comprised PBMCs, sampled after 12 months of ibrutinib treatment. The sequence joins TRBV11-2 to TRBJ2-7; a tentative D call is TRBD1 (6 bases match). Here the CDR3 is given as CASSGRQDSYEQYF. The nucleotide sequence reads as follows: TGTGCCAGCAGCGGCAGACAGGACTCCTACGAGCAGTACTTC.